The 18 T cell receptor beta chains presented below share a single source sample, sequenced in a study of T cells in Graves' hyperthyroidism and ophthalmopathy. RNA transcripts gave rise to amplified TCR beta CDR3 regions. HTBI primers were employed in a first-round RT-PCR of the TCR CDR3. TCRdb reanalysed the multiplex PCR reads using MiXCR and keeps one entry per CDR3 protein. In the table there are hundreds of thousands of distinct CDR3 sequences, approximately 13% of which are singletons. Sequencing was done on a sample of blood. These TCRs come from a woman younger than 35 with Graves' hyperthyroidism.

This clonotype showed up many times. This chain joins TRBV12-3 or TRBV12-4 and TRBJ1-2; TRBD1 agrees at 7 bases. The CDR3 extends over 13 amino acids. J lost 4 bases, V lost 6 bases, and 5 bases had no gene match. The CDR3 is CASRQGTTYGYTF. Here the CDR3 DNA reads TGTGCCAGCAGACAGGGGACAACCTATGGCTACACCTTC.

This clonotype was recorded many times. V gene TRBV2 combines with J gene TRBJ2-1; D perhaps matches TRBD2 (6 bases). V was pared by 3 bases and J by 2 bases, with 11 bases between. CDR1 and CDR2 from the germline V gene are SNHLY and FYNNEI. The CDR3 has 15 amino acids. For the CDR3, the DNA is TGTGCCAGCAGTGAGGAGGGGCAGACCTACAATGAGCAGTTCTTC. This codes for CASSEEGQTYNEQFF. Full variable domain (rest looked up from reference TRBV2 and TRBJ2-1): EPEVTQTPSHQVTQMGQEVILRCVPISNHLYFYWYRQILGQKVEFLVSFYNNEISEKSEIFDDQFSVERPDGSNFTLKIRSTKLEDSAMYFCASSEEGQTYNEQFFGPGTRLTVL.

In this sample, this clonotype turned up many times. The chain couples TRBV7-6 to TRBJ2-7; D not certain. CDR3 length equals 15 residues. V was shortened by 5 bases and J by 2 bases, with 16 bases between the two germline ends. Germline loops: CDR1 SGHVS, CDR2 FNYEAQ. In DNA, the CDR3 is TGTGCCAGCAGCCCCGGGCCTCGCGGACCCTACGAGCAGTACTTC. It codes for CASSPGPRGPYEQYF.

Points on this clonotype: This may come from a read error, since a much larger clone is one base off. The chain joins TRBV7-9 to TRBJ2-3, with TRBD2 matching over 8 bases. Germline V lookup: CDR1 SEHNR, CDR2 FQNEAQ (reference sequence). This CDR3 contains 17 residues. CDR3 coding DNA: TGTGCCAGCAGCTTAGGCGGTGGACTAGCCGGGGCAGATACGCTGTATTTT. Its translation: CASSLGGGLAGADTLYF.

This clonotype was seen repeatedly, ten times or more. The chain couples TRBV7-3 to TRBJ1-1, with TRBD1 as a possible D gene (6 bases). The germline gives CDR1 SGHTA, CDR2 FQGTGA. Trimming shortened V by 1 base and J by 0 bases, and 12 bases separated the two germline ends. The CDR3 spans 16 residues. CDR3 sequence (DNA): TGTGCCAGCAGCTTAAGCGGGGGCATGGTGAACACTGAAGCTTTCTTT. Its protein product is CASSLSGGMVNTEAFF.

This clonotype occurred many times. The gene calls are TRBV27 and TRBJ1-3; 7 bases match TRBD1. With 10 bases clipped from V and 0 bases from J, the junction kept 9 bases outside the gene matches. This CDR3 region has 15 residues. Per germline, CDR1 MNHEY and CDR2 SMNVEV (reference sequence). The CDR3 region has the DNA TGTGCCACCTCCTCGACAGGGTACTCTGGAAACACCATATATTTT. It encodes CATSSTGYSGNTIYF.

This clonotype was picked up a small number of times. The J gene is TRBJ2-1, the V gene TRBV11-1; the match to TRBD1 covers 7 bases. CDR1 is SGHAT, CDR2 FQDESV, per germline (reference sequence). The trim removed 5 bases at V and 2 bases at J, leaving 9 bases unmatched. The CDR3 is 16 residues long. The CDR3 protein is CASSHRATGTYNEQFF. CDR3 nucleotides: TGTGCCAGCAGCCACCGCGCGACAGGGACCTACAATGAGCAGTTCTTC. Filled out from reference TRBV11-1 and TRBJ2-1, the complete variable domain reads EAEVAQSPRYKITEKSQAVAFWCDPISGHATLYWYRQILGQGPELLVQFQDESVVDDSQLPKDRFSAERLKGVDSTLKIQPAELGDSAMYLCASSHRATGTYNEQFFGPGTRLTVL.

This chain joins TRBV4-2 and TRBJ2-1, with D tentatively TRBD2 (6 bases). The end of the DNA is better explained by TRBJ2-7, so the J call may be wrong. The CDR3 runs to 17 residues. CDR1 is LGHNA, CDR2 YNFKEQ, per germline. DNA of the CDR3: TGTGCCAGCAGCCAAGAATCTGGTTTGCTAGCGTACAATGAGCAGTACTTC. It specifies CASSQESGLLAYNEQYF.

This clonotype was counted many times. The V call is TRBV3-1, the J call TRBJ2-3, with D hard to call. This CDR3 region has 14 residues. Germline V gives CDR1 LGHDT, CDR2 YNNKEL (reference sequence). Between the trimmed V and J ends, which lost 0 bases and 5 bases, there was a span of 9 bases. CDR3 sequence: CASSQERWGDTQYF. The CDR3 region has the DNA TGTGCCAGCAGCCAAGAACGTTGGGGAGATACGCAGTATTTT.

This clonotype was seen repeatedly, ten times or more. The chain carries TRBV2 and TRBJ2-7; D ambiguous. V lost 2 bases and J lost 3, with 11 bases in between. Germline CDR1 SNHLY, CDR2 FYNNEI. CDR3 length: 14 residues. The CDR3 spells CASSENGQIYEQYF. The CDR3 DNA follows: TGTGCCAGCAGTGAAAATGGCCAAATCTACGAGCAGTACTTC.

This clonotype was seen many times. This CDR3 reads CASSLGLAGSGYEQYF. CDR3 nucleotides: TGCGCCAGCAGCTTGGGCCTAGCGGGATCGGGGTACGAGCAGTACTTC. The rearrangement uses TRBV5-1 and TRBJ2-7; 9 nucleotides align to TRBD2. CDR1 is SGHRS, CDR2 YFSETQ, per germline. V lost 0 bases, J lost 4 bases, and 8 bases stayed unmatched. The CDR3 contains 16 residues.

This clonotype came up many times. This chain connects TRBV28 to TRBJ1-3; no definite D call. Trimming stripped 5 bases from V and 0 bases from J, with 17 bases between. Germline V gene lookup returns CDR1 MDHEN and CDR2 SYDVKM. CDR3 length: 17 residues. CDR3 bases: TGTGCCAGCAGTCTAAATCCGGGGAGATCCTCTGGAAACACCATATATTTT. Translating gives CASSLNPGRSSGNTIYF.

This clonotype was detected ten times or more. The rearrangement links TRBV18 to TRBJ2-5; 10 bases map to TRBD1. CDR1 is KGHSH and CDR2 is LQKENI in the germline V gene. J gave up 1 base and V 3 bases, and 2 bases lay outside the gene matches. The CDR3 extends over 15 amino acids. As DNA, the CDR3 is TGTGCCAGCTCACCGGACAGGGGGGCCCAAGAGACCCAGTACTTC. Protein product: CASSPDRGAQETQYF.

There are many counts of this clonotype. The chain is built from TRBV27 and TRBJ1-6, with unresolved D. Looked up from germline, CDR1 is MNHEY and CDR2 is SMNVEV (reference sequence). The CDR3 has 13 amino acids. V was clipped by 4 bases and J by 9 bases, with 10 bases between them. CDR3 in amino acids: CASSSGSRSPLHF. The CDR3 DNA follows: TGTGCCAGCAGTTCGGGGTCACGTTCACCCCTCCACTTT.

The chain combines TRBV5-1 with TRBJ2-5; TRBD1 or TRBD2 may be the D gene (5 bases each). Germline V CDR1 and CDR2: SGHRS, YFSETQ. The CDR3 loop spans 16 amino acids. V shed 4 bases and J shed 7 bases, with 23 bases lying between them. The CDR3 here is CASSRAGTVSGWTQYF. The CDR3 DNA reads as TGCGCCAGCAGCAGAGCCGGGACGGTCTCCGGGTGGACCCAGTACTTC.

The V gene is TRBV18, the J gene TRBJ2-2; 9 bases are shared with TRBD1. The CDR3 runs to 15 residues. The ends lost 3 bases at V and 6 bases at J; junction bases unmatched: 5. The germline V gene has CDR1 KGHSH and CDR2 LQKENI. CDR3 DNA sequence: TGTGCCAGCTCACCGGGACAGGGCCGAGCCGGGGAGCTGTTTTTT. This encodes CASSPGQGRAGELFF. The entire variable domain, with the rest obtained from reference TRBV18 and TRBJ2-2, is as follows: NAGVMQNPRHLVRRRGQEARLRCSPMKGHSHVYWYRQLPEEGLKFMVYLQKENIIDESGMPKERFSAEFPKEGPSILRIQQVVRGDSAAYFCASSPGQGRAGELFFGEGSRLTVL.

This clonotype was picked up many times. This chain links TRBV18 with TRBJ2-2, with a weak D call TRBD1 (6 bases). Trimming pared 5 bases from V and 4 bases from J, leaving 17 bases between. Germline loops: CDR1 KGHSH, CDR2 LQKENI. This CDR3 comprises 16 residues. The CDR3: CASSYSGTGSTGELFF. The CDR3 region has the DNA TGTGCCAGCTCATACTCCGGAACAGGGTCCACCGGGGAGCTGTTTTTT.

The chain couples TRBV27 to TRBJ2-1, with unresolved D. CDR3 length: 12 residues. The germline V gene encodes CDR1 MNHEY and CDR2 SMNVEV (reference sequence). V was cut by 1 base and J by 7 bases, with 5 bases left in between. The CDR3 sequence is CASSLLENEQFF. The CDR3 bases are TGTGCCAGCAGTTTATTGGAAAATGAGCAGTTCTTC.